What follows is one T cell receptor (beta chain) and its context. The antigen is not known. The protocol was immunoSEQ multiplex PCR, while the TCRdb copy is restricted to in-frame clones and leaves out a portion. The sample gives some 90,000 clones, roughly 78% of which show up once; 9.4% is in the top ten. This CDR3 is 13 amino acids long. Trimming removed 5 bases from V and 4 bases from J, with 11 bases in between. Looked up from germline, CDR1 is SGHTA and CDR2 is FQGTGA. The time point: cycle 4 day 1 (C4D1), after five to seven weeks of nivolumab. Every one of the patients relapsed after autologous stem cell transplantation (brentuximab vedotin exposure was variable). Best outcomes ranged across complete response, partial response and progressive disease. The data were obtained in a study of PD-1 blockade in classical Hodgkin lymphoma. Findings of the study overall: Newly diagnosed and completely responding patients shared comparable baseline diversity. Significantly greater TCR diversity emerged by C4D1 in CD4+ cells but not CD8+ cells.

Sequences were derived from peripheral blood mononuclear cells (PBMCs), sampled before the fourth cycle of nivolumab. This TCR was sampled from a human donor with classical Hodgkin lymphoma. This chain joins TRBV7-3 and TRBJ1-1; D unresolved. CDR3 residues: CASSRTFGTEAFF. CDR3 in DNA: TGTGCCAGCAGCCGGACCTTTGGCACTGAAGCTTTCTTT.